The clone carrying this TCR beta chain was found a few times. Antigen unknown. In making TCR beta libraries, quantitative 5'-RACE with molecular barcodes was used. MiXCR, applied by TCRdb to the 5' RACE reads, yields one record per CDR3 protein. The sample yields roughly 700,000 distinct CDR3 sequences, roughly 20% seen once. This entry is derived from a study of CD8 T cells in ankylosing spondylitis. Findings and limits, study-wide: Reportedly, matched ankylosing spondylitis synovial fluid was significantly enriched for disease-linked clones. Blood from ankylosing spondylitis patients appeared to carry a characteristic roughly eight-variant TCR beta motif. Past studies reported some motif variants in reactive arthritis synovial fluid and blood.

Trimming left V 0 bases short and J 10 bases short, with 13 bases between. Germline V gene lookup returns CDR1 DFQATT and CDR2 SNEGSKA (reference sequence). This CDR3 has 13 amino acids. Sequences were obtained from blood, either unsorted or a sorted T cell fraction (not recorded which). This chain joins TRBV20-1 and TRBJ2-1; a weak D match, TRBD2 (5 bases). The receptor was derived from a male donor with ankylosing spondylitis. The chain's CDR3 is CSARDVRAREQFF. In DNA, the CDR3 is TGCAGTGCTAGAGATGTGAGGGCGCGGGAGCAGTTCTTC.